This T cell receptor (beta chain) is drawn from a study of blood T cell repertoires in COVID-19. The overall study: The cDNA or gDNA used as material had been derived from T cells, B-cell-depleted T cells, or PBMCs.

Those who participated ranged in age from 18 to 89 years and resided in about two dozen US areas. What the recovered Cohort 3 donors had was two negative PCRs, clearance, or symptom resolution. Per the authors' pipeline: By means of reference gene primer amplification, nucleated cell counts were estimated. Generated by immunoSEQ multiplex PCR, the TCRdb table keeps only in-frame clones and is missing some. V and J calls and clone size follow that table, whereas D and trimming were derived from the DNA. There are under 350,000 clones in the sample; 89% occur only once, and 1.7% lies in the top ten. V dropped 3 bases and J dropped 0 bases, with 13 bases sitting between them. The CDR3 contains 16 residues. CDR1 is SGDLS, CDR2 YYNGEE, per germline. This clone appeared a single time.

Sequencing used PBMCs or T cells enriched from blood (not recorded which). The rearrangement joins TRBV9 to TRBJ1-3; D not certain. The receptor's source is a woman in her thirties or forties who had recovered from COVID-19. The CDR3 spells CASSASGFNSGNTIYF. CDR3 bases: TGTGCCAGCAGCGCGAGCGGATTTAACTCTGGAAACACCATATATTTT.